A single sample gave rise to the 19 T cell receptor beta chains below, sequenced in a study of T cells in Graves' hyperthyroidism and ophthalmopathy. There were TCR beta CDR3 regions amplified from RNA transcripts. When the TCR CDR3 underwent first-round RT-PCR, the HTBI primer set was used. TCRdb re-analysed the multiplex PCR reads in MiXCR, keeping a single row per CDR3 protein. The sample lists over 350,000 distinct CDR3 sequences, approximately 17% occurring once. Sequences were obtained from blood. The receptors shown here come from a man between 18 and 35 years old with Graves' ophthalmopathy.

This clonotype was observed many times. The rearrangement joins TRBV24-1 to TRBJ2-3, with D unresolved. Trimming took 7 bases from V and 2 from J, leaving 9 bases between them. The CDR3 runs to 13 residues. Germline assignment: CDR1 KGHDR and CDR2 SFDVKD. This CDR3 is CATSSQDTDTQYF. The CDR3, as DNA: TGTGCCACCAGCTCCCAGGACACAGATACGCAGTATTTT.

This clonotype was detected a few times. The chain employs TRBV7-9 and TRBJ2-7, with TRBD1 identical over 9 bases. Germline CDR1 is SEHNR and CDR2 is FQNEAQ (reference sequence). Trimming took 4 bases from V and 7 from J; bases not matched to a gene: 11. CDR3 length: 15 amino acids. The chain's CDR3 is CASSSRDRAAEEQYF. As DNA, the CDR3 is TGTGCCAGCAGCTCCCGGGACAGGGCGGCAGAGGAGCAGTACTTC. Based on the CDR3 plus reference TRBV7-9 and TRBJ2-7, the full variable domain is DTGVSQNPRHKITKRGQNVTFRCDPISEHNRLYWYRQTLGQGPEFLTYFQNEAQLEKSRLLSDRFSAERPKGSFSTLEIQRTEQGDSAMYLCASSSRDRAAEEQYFGPGTRLTVT.

This clonotype was observed at least ten times. The chain joins TRBV2 to TRBJ1-5, with a possible D match to TRBD1 (5 bases). V lost 6 bases and J lost 0, with 12 bases in between. The CDR3 consists of 15 residues. Germline V gene lookup returns CDR1 SNHLY and CDR2 FYNNEI. The CDR3 loop reads CASRETAYSNQPQHF. CDR3 sequence (DNA): TGTGCCAGCAGGGAGACAGCCTATAGCAATCAGCCCCAGCATTTT.

In its sample, this clonotype was seen many times. The chain uses TRBV28 and TRBJ2-5, with 7 bases aligning to TRBD2. Germline values: CDR1 MDHEN, CDR2 SYDVKM. V shed 5 bases, J shed 1 base, and the junction held 10 bases outside the gene matches. This CDR3 is 16 amino acids long. For the CDR3, the DNA is TGTGCCAGCAGTGGGTTGGCTAGCGGCACCCAAGAGACCCAGTACTTC. Its translation is CASSGLASGTQETQYF.

This clonotype was counted at least ten times. The chain couples TRBV5-1 to TRBJ1-4; TRBD1 is a possible D gene (6 bases). Germline V lookup: CDR1 SGHRS, CDR2 YFSETQ. The CDR3 totals 16 residues. V dropped 1 base and J dropped 5 bases, with 15 bases sitting between them. The CDR3 spells CASSLWADRPNEKLFF. The CDR3, as DNA: TGCGCCAGCAGCTTGTGGGCGGACAGACCAAATGAAAAACTGTTTTTT.

The chain combines TRBV7-9 with TRBJ1-2; 7 bases map to TRBD1. CDR3 length: 18 amino acids. Germline trimming cut 8 bases from V and 6 bases from J; bases unmatched to any gene: 24. CDR1 is SEHNR and CDR2 is FQNEAQ in the germline V gene (reference sequence). Here the CDR3 DNA reads TGTGCCAGCGGTCCGGCGACAGGGCACTGGGACCTGGCCAATGGCTACACCTTC. Translating it yields CASGPATGHWDLANGYTF.

In its sample, this clonotype was seen a few times. This chain uses TRBV4-1 with TRBJ1-1; 9 bases are shared with TRBD1. The CDR3 loop spans 16 amino acids. From germline, CDR1 is MGHRA and CDR2 YSYEKL. V was clipped by 2 bases and J by 6 bases; unmatched bases: 10. As DNA, the CDR3 is TGCGCCAGCAGCCAATACGTGGGACAGGGAGTGTCTGAAGCTTTCTTT. Its protein is CASSQYVGQGVSEAFF.

This clonotype was seen many times. This chain links TRBV3-1 with TRBJ2-7; tentatively, D is TRBD2 (6 bases). Germline V gene sequence: CDR1 LGHDT, CDR2 YNNKEL (reference sequence). V lost 4 bases and J lost 4, with 20 bases in between. CDR3 length equals 16 residues. CDR3 nucleotide sequence: TGTGCCAGCAGCCCGGGGGTCGGTGAGGGGCCGTACGAGCAGTACTTC. Translation gives CASSPGVGEGPYEQYF.

The chain has TRBV7-8 and TRBJ2-7; TRBD2 matches at 7 bases. V dropped 3 bases and J dropped 0; count of bases not matched to a gene: 8. This CDR3 is built from 16 residues. Germline-derived CDR1 and CDR2 are SGHVS and FQNEAQ. The chain's CDR3 is CASSFLERDGSYEQYF. The CDR3 DNA sequence: TGTGCCAGCAGCTTTTTAGAGCGGGACGGCTCCTACGAGCAGTACTTC.

The rearrangement joins TRBV9 to TRBJ2-5; 15 bases align to TRBD2. Germline V CDR1 and CDR2: SGDLS, YYNGEE. Losses at the gene ends were 7 bases for V and 5 bases for J; bases not matched to a gene: 6. The CDR3 has 15 residues. In DNA form, the CDR3 reads TGTGCCAGCGGACTAGCGGGGGGGCCGAGGGAGACCCAGTACTTC. Protein product: CASGLAGGPRETQYF.

This clonotype was counted at least ten times. V and J are TRBV5-1 and TRBJ2-7; 9 nucleotides match TRBD1. Germline CDR1 reads SGHRS; CDR2 reads YFSETQ. The CDR3 loop spans 15 amino acids. V was clipped by 4 bases and J by 6 bases; unmatched bases: 11. The CDR3 reads CASSPGTGRVVEQYF. CDR3 bases: TGCGCCAGCAGCCCGGGGACAGGGAGGGTAGTCGAGCAGTACTTC.

This clonotype has only a few counts. The genes are TRBV28 and TRBJ1-2, with a possible D match to TRBD1 (6 bases). The CDR3 covers 16 residues. V shed 6 bases and J shed 4 bases, with 21 bases lying between them. CDR1 MDHEN and CDR2 SYDVKM come from the germline V gene. CDR3 residues: CASSQMRGTLRYGYTF. CDR3 nucleotides: TGTGCCAGCAGCCAAATGAGGGGGACGCTCCGCTATGGCTACACCTTC.

This clonotype has at least ten counts. The chain carries TRBV28 and TRBJ1-4, with D hard to call. Looked up from germline, CDR1 is MDHEN and CDR2 is SYDVKM. The CDR3 is made up of 14 amino acids. V was clipped by 3 bases and J by 8 bases, with 13 bases between them. CDR3 nucleotide sequence: TGTGCCAGCAGTTTGAGCGCCGGAGGCGAAAAACTGTTTTTT. Translated: CASSLSAGGEKLFF. The full variable domain, with the rest looked up from reference TRBV28 and TRBJ1-4, is DVKVTQSSRYLVKRTGEKVFLECVQDMDHENMFWYRQDPGLGLRLIYFSYDVKMKEKGDIPEGYSVSREKKERFSLILESASTNQTSMYLCASSLSAGGEKLFFGSGTQLSVL.

The table lists this clonotype with a few counts. The J gene is TRBJ1-1, the V gene TRBV6-5; a weak D match, TRBD1 (6 bases). The CDR3 is made up of 13 amino acids. The V and J ends lost 0 bases and 6 bases respectively, with 8 bases between them. Germline CDR1 reads MNHEY; CDR2 reads SVGAGI. The CDR3 region is CASSYSRGPEAFF. In nucleotides, the CDR3 is TGTGCCAGCAGTTACTCGCGGGGGCCTGAAGCTTTCTTT.

In its sample, this clonotype was seen many times. V is TRBV5-1 and J is TRBJ2-1; D uncertain. V was shortened by 1 base and J by 6 bases, with 11 bases between the two germline ends. The V gene's germline CDR1 is SGHRS and CDR2 YFSETQ. This CDR3 is built from 14 residues. The CDR3 sequence: CASSLRAVGNEQFF. CDR3 coding DNA: TGCGCCAGCAGCTTGAGGGCCGTGGGCAATGAGCAGTTCTTC.

For the CDR3, the DNA is TGTGCCAGCAGTTTAAACCGGGACAGTTACATGAACACTGAAGCTTTCTTT. It encodes CASSLNRDSYMNTEAFF. This sequence joins TRBV27 and TRBJ1-1; 7 bases match TRBD1. Germline V gives CDR1 MNHEY, CDR2 SMNVEV (reference sequence). This CDR3 has 17 amino acids. Germline trimming cut 2 bases from V and 0 bases from J; bases unmatched to any gene: 9.

In this sample, this clonotype turned up a few times. The chain employs TRBV13 and TRBJ1-2; D might be TRBD1 (5 bases). This CDR3 has 13 amino acids. Trimming cost V 2 bases and J 8 bases, with 12 bases left between them. The germline V gene encodes CDR1 PRHDT and CDR2 FYEKMQ (reference sequence). The CDR3: CASSLQGPGGYTF. Written as DNA, the CDR3 is TGTGCCAGCAGCTTACAGGGCCCTGGGGGCTACACCTTC.

This clonotype was seen repeatedly, ten times or more. V usage is TRBV20-1 and J usage is TRBJ2-1; no definite D call. This CDR3 is 12 amino acids long. Per the germline V gene, CDR1 is DFQATT and CDR2 is SNEGSKA (reference sequence). V lost 1 base, J lost 8 bases, and 9 bases lay in between. The CDR3 nucleotides are TGCAGTGCTAGAGTTTGGGGATATGAGCAGTTCTTC. Its translation is CSARVWGYEQFF.

This clonotype came up many times. The chain has TRBV20-1 and TRBJ2-1, with a possible D match to TRBD2 (7 bases). The length of the CDR3 is 14 residues. CDR1 and CDR2 from the germline V gene are DFQATT and SNEGSKA (reference sequence). The V end lost 0 bases, the J end lost 8 bases, and 14 bases lay between the germline ends. The CDR3, as DNA: TGCAGTGCTAGAGATCGGCGGGGGCTGGATGAGCAGTTCTTC. Amino acid sequence: CSARDRRGLDEQFF.